This is a list of T cell receptor beta chains from one sample in a study of Ad26.COV2.S vaccination and SARS-CoV-2 variants. Clones were sequenced by immunoSEQ multiplex PCR, and TCRdb holds only the in-frame ones, with some missing. This sample has fewer than 400,000 clones, with around 85% found just once. This specimen was peripheral blood, taken in a trial of Ad26.COV2.S vaccine versus placebo. These receptors came from a person aged 18 to 65 who received the Ad26.COV2.S COVID-19 vaccine or a placebo. The CDR3 runs from the conserved cysteine through the conserved F or W. D genes are given only for firm matches. Clone size is given for some rows only: seen once, a few or many times, or a class if the clone is expanded.

abundance,d_gene,j_gene,v_gene,CDR3aa,CDR3nt
once,-,TRBJ2-7,TRBV28,CASGERDSHEQYF,TGTGCCAGTGGAGAGCGGGACAGCCACGAGCAGTACTTC
-,-,TRBJ1-1,TRBV9,CASNYRWRVNTEAFF,TGTGCCAGCAACTACAGGTGGAGGGTGAACACTGAAGCTTTCTTT
-,TRBD1,TRBJ1-1,TRBV20-1,CSASEQGARTEAFF,TGCAGTGCTAGTGAACAGGGGGCGCGCACTGAAGCTTTCTTT
few,-,TRBJ2-3,TRBV5-1,CASSFSSSANTDTQYF,TGCGCCAGCAGCTTTAGTAGTAGCGCTAACACAGATACGCAGTATTTT
-,TRBD1,TRBJ1-3,TRBV5-1,CASSATGDTIYF,TGCGCCAGCAGCGCGACAGGGGACACCATATATTTT
-,-,TRBJ2-6,TRBV7-9,CASSLTGGASGANVLTF,TGTGCCAGCAGCTTAACCGGAGGAGCGTCTGGGGCCAACGTCCTGACTTTC
few,-,TRBJ2-3,TRBV28,CASSYWGLNTDTQYF,TGTGCCAGCAGTTACTGGGGTTTAAACACAGATACGCAGTATTTT
-,TRBD1,TRBJ2-5,TRBV24-1,CATGTGGWETQYF,TGTGCCACGGGGACAGGGGGCTGGGAGACCCAGTACTTC
-,-,TRBJ2-7,TRBV21-1,CASSRTGREQQYF,TGTGCCAGCAGCCGGACAGGGAGGGAACAGCAGTACTTC
-,-,TRBJ1-2,TRBV4-1,CASSPQDPPDYGYTF,TGCGCCAGCAGCCCACAGGACCCCCCGGACTATGGCTACACCTTC
few,-,TRBJ1-3,TRBV30,CAWTDSGNTIYF,TGTGCCTGGACTGACTCTGGAAACACCATATATTTT
-,TRBD1,TRBJ2-1,TRBV6-6,CASSYINRGVIEQFF,TGTGCCAGCAGTTACATTAACAGGGGTGTGATTGAGCAGTTCTTC
few,-,TRBJ2-4,TRBV29-1,CSVGGWDWGGNIQYF,TGCAGCGTAGGAGGGTGGGATTGGGGAGGAAACATTCAGTACTTC
-,TRBD1,TRBJ1-3,TRBV5-1,CASSLGPGTALTGETIYF,TGCGCCAGCAGCTTGGGCCCCGGGACAGCCTTAACCGGGGAGACCATATATTTT
once,TRBD1,TRBJ1-1,TRBV7-9,CASSLPKTGGNTEAFF,TGTGCCAGCAGCCTCCCCAAGACAGGGGGAAACACTGAAGCTTTCTTT
few,-,TRBJ2-2,TRBV28,CASIAANTGELFF,TGTGCCAGCATAGCTGCCAACACCGGGGAGCTGTTTTTT
-,-,TRBJ2-1,TRBV15,CATSRDGPKSTNEQFF,TGTGCCACCAGCAGGGATGGACCCAAATCAACCAATGAGCAGTTCTTC
-,-,TRBJ2-5,TRBV30,CAWRGTLQETQYF,TGTGCCTGGAGGGGGACACTCCAAGAGACCCAGTACTTC
-,-,TRBJ2-7,TRBV6-5,CASSYSVTGEQYF,TGTGCCAGCAGTTACTCCGTGACAGGCGAGCAGTACTTC
-,-,TRBJ1-4,TRBV3-1/TRBV3-2,CASSQDMGNEKLFF,TGTGCCAGCAGCCAGGATATGGGGAATGAAAAACTGTTTTTT
once,TRBD1,TRBJ1-2,TRBV24-1,CATSSTGIYGYTF,TGTGCCACCAGTTCGACAGGGATCTATGGCTACACCTTC
-,TRBD1,TRBJ2-7,TRBV4-1,CASSQDETGGSYEQYF,TGCGCCAGCAGCCAAGATGAAACAGGGGGCTCCTACGAGCAGTACTTC
-,-,TRBJ1-5,TRBV5-5,CASSRSGGLGQPQHF,TGTGCCAGCAGCCGGAGTGGGGGGCTGGGGCAGCCCCAGCATTTT
-,-,TRBJ1-5,TRBV28,CATEGIYQPQHF,TGTGCCACCGAGGGCATTTATCAGCCCCAGCATTTT
-,TRBD1,TRBJ2-7,TRBV29-1,CSVRTGESYEQYF,TGCAGCGTACGGACAGGGGAGTCCTACGAGCAGTACTTC
-,-,TRBJ2-6,TRBV28,CASKGASSGANVLTF,TGTGCCAGCAAAGGGGCAAGCTCTGGGGCCAACGTCCTGACTTTC
-,-,TRBJ1-5,TRBV4-1,CASSQVGGNQPQHF,TGCGCCAGCAGCCAAGTGGGAGGGAATCAGCCCCAGCATTTT
-,TRBD1,TRBJ2-6,TRBV7-9,CASSLAGQGALGANVLTF,TGTGCCAGCAGCTTAGCGGGACAGGGGGCGCTGGGGGCCAACGTCCTGACTTTC
-,-,TRBJ2-6,TRBV6-6,CASSYSNGVGANVLTF,TGTGCCAGCAGTTACTCGAATGGGGTTGGGGCCAACGTCCTGACTTTC
-,TRBD1,TRBJ1-6,TRBV7-9,CASSLDRGSPLHF,TGTGCCAGCAGCTTAGACAGGGGCTCACCCCTCCACTTT
-,-,TRBJ2-2,TRBV7-8,CASGGLGTGELFF,TGTGCCAGCGGAGGGTTGGGGACCGGGGAGCTGTTTTTT
-,-,TRBJ2-7,TRBV6-1,CASSEGTTGDEQYF,TGTGCCAGCAGTGAGGGGACTACAGGGGACGAGCAGTACTTC
-,TRBD1,TRBJ1-1,TRBV15,CATSSDRVGMNTEAFF,TGTGCCACCAGCAGTGACAGGGTAGGGATGAACACTGAAGCTTTCTTT
-,-,TRBJ2-5,TRBV5-5,CASNPGPGRETQYF,TGTGCCAGCAACCCTGGCCCTGGGCGGGAGACCCAGTACTTC
few,-,TRBJ2-7,TRBV6-5,CASSKGTYYEQYF,TGTGCCAGCAGTAAGGGCACATACTACGAGCAGTACTTC
-,-,TRBJ1-1,TRBV11-3,CASSLTVNTEAFF,TGTGCCAGCAGCTTAACTGTGAACACTGAAGCTTTCTTT
-,TRBD1,TRBJ1-4,TRBV24-1,CATSDPGQGNEKLFF,TGTGCCACCAGTGATCCCGGACAGGGTAATGAAAAACTGTTTTTT
once,TRBD1,TRBJ2-7,TRBV5-6,CASSLARTGAYEQYF,TGTGCCAGCAGCTTGGCAAGGACAGGGGCCTACGAGCAGTACTTC
once,-,TRBJ1-2,TRBV5-1,CASRGDTSYGYTF,TGCGCCAGCAGGGGGGACACCTCCTATGGCTACACCTTC
-,-,TRBJ1-2,TRBV24-1,CAFQDSTNYGYTF,TGTGCCTTCCAGGACAGCACTAACTATGGCTACACCTTC
-,-,TRBJ2-7,TRBV11-2,CASSSIRQGNYEQYF,TGTGCCAGCAGTTCAATTCGGCAGGGGAACTACGAGCAGTACTTC
-,-,TRBJ2-2,TRBV2,CASRTRSDTGELFF,TGTGCCAGCAGGACTAGATCTGACACCGGGGAGCTGTTTTTT
once,TRBD1,TRBJ2-2,TRBV6-5,CASSFRGSNTGELFF,TGTGCCAGCTCGTTCAGGGGGTCGAACACCGGGGAGCTGTTTTTT
once,TRBD1,TRBJ1-1,TRBV6-5,CASSLGTDTEAFF,TGTGCCAGCAGCCTAGGGACAGACACTGAAGCTTTCTTT
-,TRBD1,TRBJ2-5,TRBV5-1,CASSGGDRVGPETQYF,TGCGCCAGCAGCGGGGGGGACAGGGTTGGACCAGAGACCCAGTACTTC
-,-,TRBJ2-1,TRBV9,CASSQENYNEQFF,TGTGCCAGCAGTCAGGAGAACTACAATGAGCAGTTCTTC
-,-,TRBJ1-2,TRBV4-2,CASSHSDGAGYTF,TGTGCCAGCAGCCATAGCGACGGGGCTGGCTACACCTTC
-,-,TRBJ2-5,TRBV7-3,CASSLRDGETQYF,TGTGCCAGCAGCTTGCGGGACGGCGAGACCCAGTACTTC
-,TRBD1,TRBJ1-2,TRBV7-2,CASSLSSGQGGISYTF,TGTGCCAGCAGCTTATCCTCGGGACAGGGAGGGATAAGCTACACCTTC
once,-,TRBJ1-3,TRBV6-5,CASRFELGRNTIYF,TGTGCCAGCAGATTTGAGCTCGGCCGGAACACCATATATTTT
-,-,TRBJ2-3,TRBV5-8,CASSLIFGPHQGTQYF,TGTGCCAGCAGCTTAATCTTCGGGCCCCACCAAGGTACGCAGTATTTT